This TCR beta chain was sequenced for a study of blood T cells in healthy people across ages. The CDR3 has 18 residues. Germline V gene sequence: CDR1 DFQATT, CDR2 SNEGSKA (reference sequence). This clonotype was found once. For the second PCR, which ran for roughly 6 to 12 cycles, a sample-barcoded 5' primer and a J-beta primer mix were used. TCRdb itself ran the 5' RACE reads through MiXCR, one entry per CDR3 protein. The repertoire holds more than 600,000 distinct CDR3 sequences, more than 20% seen once, with 9.4% in the top ten. The same specimen was also included in a second study, on T cells of mothers and their children.

The receptor's source is a boy younger than 18 in good health. This chain connects TRBV20-1 to TRBJ2-5; TRBD2 matches at 13 bases. The closer fit of TRBJ2-1 to the DNA end suggests the J call may be wrong. Sequencing was performed on blood. The CDR3 DNA is TGCAGTGCTTCCACTCCGGGACTAGCGGGACTAAGTCTCAATGAGCAGTTCTTC. This encodes CSASTPGLAGLSLNEQFF.